These T cell receptor beta chains were read from a single sample in a study of CD8+CD57+ T cells in acquired aplastic anemia. TCRdb independently ran MiXCR on the reads; one entry per CDR3 protein. The repertoire holds about 160,000 distinct CDR3 sequences, 45% to 55% seen once, with 2.5% to 3% in the top ten. Input material: sorted CD4+, CD8+, or CD8+CD57+ T cells (not recorded which) from PBMCs. The receptors originated from a human donor with aplastic anemia. The conserved cysteine and the conserved F or W are not part of the CDR3 here. A D gene is named only where the DNA matches it firmly. Not every row has a clone size; where given, it reads once, few, many or a size class.

j_call,d_call,v_call,clone_size,cdr3_aa
TRBJ2-3,TRBD2,TRBV24-1,once,ATSEWTSGGRTDTQY
TRBJ1-2,-,TRBV10-3,few,AIGARDDYGYT
TRBJ2-7,-,TRBV20-1,-,SARDGGIAYEQY
TRBJ2-7,-,TRBV5-1,many,ASSLESAYEQY
TRBJ2-5,-,TRBV19,-,ASRPGGSGETQY
TRBJ2-3,-,TRBV5-1,many,ASSLVGLGLTDTQY
TRBJ1-2,TRBD1,TRBV30,few,AWSAGGNYGYT
TRBJ2-1,-,TRBV29-1,-,SVFHNEQF
TRBJ1-4,-,TRBV15,many,ATADGRNEKLF
TRBJ1-5,TRBD1,TRBV7-8,many,ASSFSTGGPYSNQPQH
TRBJ2-7,TRBD1,TRBV7-2,-,ASERTGAGEQY
TRBJ2-5,-,TRBV15,many,ATSSDSPGQETQY
TRBJ2-3,-,TRBV20-1,-,SAPTPGGLADTQY
TRBJ2-7,-,TRBV29-1,many,SALDSASYEQY
TRBJ2-2,TRBD2,TRBV4-1,many,ASSPSGSGRHTGELF
TRBJ2-5,TRBD1,TRBV20-1,-,SASGTGGGETQY
TRBJ2-3,TRBD2,TRBV19,-,ASSIGLAGITDTQY